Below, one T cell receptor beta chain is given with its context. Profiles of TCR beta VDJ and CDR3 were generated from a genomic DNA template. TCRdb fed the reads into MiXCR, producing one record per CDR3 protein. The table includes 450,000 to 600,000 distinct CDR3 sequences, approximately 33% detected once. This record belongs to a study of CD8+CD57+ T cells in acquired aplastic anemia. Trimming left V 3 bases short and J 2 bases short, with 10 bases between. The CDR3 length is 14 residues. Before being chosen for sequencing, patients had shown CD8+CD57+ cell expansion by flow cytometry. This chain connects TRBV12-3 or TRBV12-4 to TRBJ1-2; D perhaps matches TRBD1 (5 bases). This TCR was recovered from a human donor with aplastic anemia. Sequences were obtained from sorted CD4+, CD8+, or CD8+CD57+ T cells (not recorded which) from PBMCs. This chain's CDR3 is CASSFGSGNYGYTF. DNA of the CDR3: TGTGCCAGCAGTTTTGGTTCAGGGAACTATGGCTACACCTTC.